These 13 T cell receptor beta chains came from one sample sequenced in a study of blood T cells in healthy people across ages. A second PCR, run for about 6 to 12 cycles, used a sample-barcoded 5' primer plus a J-beta primer mix. TCRdb re-called the 5' RACE reads with MiXCR, one entry per CDR3 protein. Here the sample spans about 940,000 distinct CDR3 sequences, about 44% being singletons. Specimen: blood. All receptors come from a man aged 25 to 40 in good health.

The chain has TRBV10-3 and TRBJ2-3; 11 bases map to TRBD2. CDR3 length: 18 amino acids. Germline-derived CDR1 and CDR2 are ENHRY and SYGVKD. Trimming cost V 4 bases and J 6 bases; bases outside gene matches: 15. This CDR3 is CAISGSLGTSGHSDTQYF. DNA of the CDR3: TGTGCCATCAGTGGGTCACTCGGGACTAGCGGACACAGCGATACGCAGTATTTT.

Comment on this clonotype: In this CDR3 the conserved last residue, phenylalanine or tryptophan, is missing, so a read error is likely. The chain links TRBV9 to TRBJ2-1; D gene ambiguous. Germline lookup yields CDR1 SGDLS and CDR2 YYNGEE. V was shortened by 0 bases and J by 3 bases, with 10 bases between the two germline ends. The length of the CDR3 is 15 residues. Here the CDR3 reads CASSVGASHYNEQFS. The CDR3 DNA follows: TGTGCCAGCAGCGTAGGAGCGTCCCACTACAATGAGCAGTTCTCC.

The genes are TRBV27 and TRBJ2-1; no reliable D call. Trimming took 7 bases from V and 2 from J, leaving 15 bases between them. The CDR3 loop spans 15 amino acids. CDR1 and CDR2 from the germline V gene are MNHEY and SMNVEV (reference sequence). The CDR3 nucleotides are TGTGCCAGCATGTCCGCGTCCCATCCCTACAATGAGCAGTTCTTC. This codes for CASMSASHPYNEQFF.

This clonotype has only a few counts. This sequence joins TRBV15 and TRBJ2-6; a possible D gene is TRBD1 (5 bases). Germline V gene lookup returns CDR1 LNHNV and CDR2 YYDKDF (reference sequence). The CDR3 consists of 16 residues. V gave up 0 bases and J gave up 0 bases, with 6 bases separating them. This CDR3 reads CATSRDQGSGANVLTF. The CDR3 region has the DNA TGTGCCACCAGCAGAGATCAGGGCTCTGGGGCCAACGTCCTGACTTTC.

The chain links TRBV6-1 to TRBJ2-2; tentatively, D is TRBD2 (6 bases). CDR1 is MNHNS, CDR2 SASEGT, per germline. Deletions cut 4 bases from V and 7 bases from J, with 16 bases between. The CDR3 has 15 amino acids. DNA for the CDR3: TGTGCCAGCAGTGCCCGGGACTCTAGGGGCGGGGAGCTGTTTTTT. Amino acids: CASSARDSRGGELFF.

The chain carries TRBV5-1 and TRBJ2-7; the D gene is possibly TRBD1 (6 bases). The CDR3 totals 16 residues. Germline V CDR1 and CDR2: SGHRS, YFSETQ. Trimming pared 7 bases from V and 3 bases from J, leaving 23 bases between. This CDR3 is CASGKEKDSKNYEQYF. The CDR3 coding sequence is TGCGCCAGCGGCAAGGAGAAGGACAGTAAAAACTACGAGCAGTACTTC.

In this sample, this clonotype turned up a few times. The gene calls are TRBV5-1 and TRBJ2-7; D is unresolved. CDR1 and CDR2 from the germline V gene are SGHRS and YFSETQ. The V and J ends lost 4 bases and 0 bases respectively, with 11 bases between them. CDR3 length: 14 amino acids. The chain's CDR3 is CASSPFQPSYEQYF. The CDR3 DNA reads TGCGCCAGCAGCCCCTTTCAGCCCTCCTACGAGCAGTACTTC.

Of note for this clonotype: Compared with germline, one end of the junction differs, possibly owing to a read error. The genes are TRBV6-1 and TRBJ2-3; unclear D gene. The CDR3 runs to 17 residues. Per the germline V gene, CDR1 is MNHNS and CDR2 is SASEGT. CDR3: CASSDGRNRAVTDAQYF. The CDR3 bases are TGTGCCAGCAGTGATGGACGGAATCGGGCCGTAACAGATGCGCAGTATTTT.

The V call is TRBV4-1, the J call TRBJ2-2; D is ambiguous. This CDR3 spans 14 amino acids. V was pared by 0 bases and J by 7 bases, with 9 bases between. Germline CDR1 MGHRA, CDR2 YSYEKL. CDR3 coding DNA: TGCGCCAGCAGCCAAGATCAGGAGTTCGGGGAGCTGTTTTTT. It translates to CASSQDQEFGELFF.

This chain links TRBV4-3 with TRBJ2-2; D gene unclear. Germline V lookup: CDR1 LGHNA, CDR2 YSLEER. Trimming took 0 bases from V and 5 from J, leaving 13 bases between them. The CDR3 loop spans 16 amino acids. CDR3 sequence (DNA): TGCGCCAGCAGCCAAGAGAGATCGGGTTATACCGGGGAGCTGTTTTTT. It specifies CASSQERSGYTGELFF.

The V and J genes are TRBV3-1 and TRBJ2-1; D is undetermined. Trimming stripped 0 bases from V and 4 bases from J, with 7 bases between. The CDR3 has 14 residues. Per germline, CDR1 LGHDT and CDR2 YNNKEL (reference sequence). This CDR3 is CASSQDASYNEQFF. CDR3 DNA: TGTGCCAGCAGCCAAGACGCCTCATACAATGAGCAGTTCTTC.

The sample holds many counts of this clonotype. This chain joins TRBV7-2 and TRBJ1-2, with D perhaps matching TRBD1 (6 bases). The CDR3 runs to 14 residues. CDR1 SGHTA and CDR2 FQGNSA come from the germline V gene. The V and J ends lost 5 bases and 4 bases respectively, with 14 bases between them. CDR3 sequence: CASSREGGIYGYTF. CDR3 sequence (DNA): TGTGCCAGCAGCCGTGAAGGGGGGATCTATGGCTACACCTTC.

This chain uses TRBV18 with TRBJ1-4; 7 nucleotides align to TRBD1. The CDR3 is made up of 14 amino acids. V was pared by 8 bases and J by 5 bases, with 8 bases of the junction left unmatched. Germline V CDR1 and CDR2: KGHSH, LQKENI. The CDR3 protein is CASTSTGLNEKLFF. Here the CDR3 DNA reads TGTGCCAGCACCTCGACAGGGCTGAATGAAAAACTGTTTTTT.